The rows below give T cell receptor beta chains drawn from one sample of a study of tumor-infiltrating lymphocytes in localized non-small cell lung cancer. Sequenced by immunoSEQ multiplex PCR; TCRdb stores in-frame clones only, minus some. This table has under 15,000 clones, 65% to 90% appearing once. The sample taken for sequencing was lung tumor tissue. Receptor source: a human donor with non-small cell lung cancer. The conserved cysteine and the conserved F or W are not part of the CDR3 here. Fields, in order: clone size, J gene, D gene, V gene, CDR3 protein. D genes are given only for firm matches. A clone size is listed for some rows: how often the clone was seen (once, few, many), or a class if it is expanded.

-,TRBJ1-1,-,TRBV4-1,ASSHKRNTEAF
-,TRBJ2-3,TRBD2,TRBV9,ASSVGGRPFTDTQY
-,TRBJ2-7,-,TRBV7-2,ASSLRQGTYEQY
-,TRBJ2-1,TRBD2,TRBV4-1,ASSQDPFPLAGGPSREQF
-,TRBJ2-5,TRBD2,TRBV7-9,ASSLTLADQETQY
-,TRBJ2-6,-,TRBV14,ASSSRQGISGANVLT
-,TRBJ2-5,TRBD2,TRBV30,AWSPGLAGAVTQY
-,TRBJ2-5,-,TRBV28,ASSSEVGWETQY
-,TRBJ1-5,TRBD1,TRBV6-7,ASSLPFLTGRQPQH
-,TRBJ1-5,TRBD1,TRBV10-2,ASSDGQGSVVGNQPQH
-,TRBJ1-2,-,TRBV5-4,ASSLEGYGGGYT
-,TRBJ1-5,TRBD1,TRBV5-1,ASSLDGQGNQPQH
-,TRBJ2-3,-,TRBV6-5,ASRPGLGRDTQY
-,TRBJ2-5,TRBD2,TRBV6-5,ASTNSLAGGSQY
-,TRBJ2-5,TRBD1,TRBV30,AWTGGFSETQY
-,TRBJ1-1,TRBD1,TRBV5-4,ASSRGQGPGRTEAF
-,TRBJ2-3,-,TRBV5-4,ASSLAGRFTDTQY
-,TRBJ1-5,-,TRBV5-1,ASSLASGQPQH
-,TRBJ1-5,-,TRBV28,ASRVTGSYGNQPQH
-,TRBJ2-1,-,TRBV9,ASSPHRFGSGYNEQF
-,TRBJ2-1,-,TRBV19,ASRFSPHNNEQF
-,TRBJ2-3,-,TRBV9,ASSVVGVMDTQY
-,TRBJ1-1,-,TRBV18,ASSSVGAEAF
once,TRBJ2-2,TRBD1,TRBV5-1,ASSLGTGVFTGELF
-,TRBJ1-5,-,TRBV2,ASSVGSSNQPQH
-,TRBJ1-1,-,TRBV19,ASSPLRDYGTEAF
-,TRBJ2-7,TRBD1,TRBV4-1,ASSLSLPPGGRSYEQY
-,TRBJ1-3,-,TRBV18,ASSPGISGNTIY
few,TRBJ2-7,-,TRBV7-8,ASSRGMGSLSYEQY
-,TRBJ2-2,-,TRBV7-9,ASSFFRTGRTGELF
-,TRBJ2-7,-,TRBV21-1,ASCRDRHYEQY
few,TRBJ1-6,-,TRBV9,ASSVGVGVGNSPLH
-,TRBJ2-3,-,TRBV5-4,ASSLSNLVGEKDTQY
-,TRBJ2-3,-,TRBV5-6,ASSRSWDTQY
-,TRBJ1-3,-,TRBV5-1,ASSMDPGSVGNTIY
-,TRBJ1-5,-,TRBV2,ASRISGQPQH
-,TRBJ2-1,TRBD2,TRBV11-3,ASSLETSSLYNEQF